Below are 3 T cell receptor beta chains sequenced from a single sample in a study of T-cell reconstitution after alpha-beta-depleted transplantation in children listed by TCRdb under 2016. Libraries were built with PCR. Sequencing instrument: Illumina HiSeq 2500. To normalize quantification of the TCRbeta repertoire, the TCR libraries were built with molecular barcoding that relied on unique molecular identifiers. Using fastp trimming at Q25 and MiXCR clonotype assembly, TCRdb reanalyzed the public sequencing data and kept in-frame beta chains. When rows share a CDR3 protein, they turn into one entry using the most common DNA and genes. Present in this sample are roughly 200,000 distinct CDR3 sequences, about 14% of which were seen just once. The biggest ten clones account for under 15% of the sample. The sample in question was PBMCs from the stem cell graft donor, obtained from the stem cell graft. Source of these receptors: a human donor who donated a stem cell graft to a child with acute lymphoblastic leukemia.

In regard to this clonotype: One end of the junction is discordant with germline, which a read error may explain. V gene TRBV7-7 combines with J gene TRBJ1-3; no reliable D call. Germline lookup yields CDR1 SSHAT and CDR2 FNYEAQ (reference sequence). CDR3 length equals 15 residues. The CDR3 coding sequence is TGTGCTAGCAGCCAAGGTCCGGATGTCGGAAACACCATATATTTT. This gives the protein CASSQGPDVGNTIYF. Based on the CDR3 plus reference TRBV7-7 and TRBJ1-3, the full variable domain is GAGVSQSPRYKVTKRGQDVTLRCDPISSHATLYWYQQALGQGPEFLTYFNYEAQPDKSGLPSDRFSAERPEGSISTLTIQRTEQRDSAMYRCASSQGPDVGNTIYFGEGSWLTVV.

Ten or more counts support this clonotype. The chain carries TRBV5-4 and TRBJ1-2; TRBD1 is a possible D gene (6 bases). The germline V gene has CDR1 SGHNT and CDR2 YYREEE (reference sequence). The length of the CDR3 is 14 residues. V lost 4 bases and J lost 3, with 13 bases in between. CDR3 sequence: CASSAEQGYYGYTF. The CDR3 region has the DNA TGTGCCAGCAGCGCTGAACAGGGATACTATGGCTACACCTTC.

This clonotype came up many times. The chain recombines TRBV11-2 with TRBJ2-1; D unclear. V was cut by 0 bases and J by 4 bases, with 19 bases left in between. Germline V CDR1 and CDR2: SGHAT, FQNNGV. The CDR3 consists of 18 residues. The CDR3 protein is CASSLELGGFGKYNEQFF. The CDR3 nucleotides read TGTGCCAGCAGCTTAGAGCTAGGTGGATTTGGGAAGTACAATGAGCAGTTCTTC.